A single sample is the source of the 11 T cell receptor beta chains below, sequenced in a study of graft-versus-host responses after intestinal transplantation. Profiled with immunoSEQ multiplex PCR; TCRdb holds only in-frame clones, not every one. The sample lists tens of thousands of clones; approximately 95% were seen once. The antigens these receptors bind are not known. Sample: unstimulated CD8+ T cells sorted from spleen or lymph node cells, taken before transplant. The receptors were gathered from a human donor who was the organ donor for an intestinal transplant.

The chain employs TRBV9 and TRBJ1-1; D remains ambiguous. Germline loops: CDR1 SGDLS, CDR2 YYNGEE. The ends were cut back, 4 bases at V and 2 bases at J, with 18 bases in the middle. There are 16 residues in the CDR3. The CDR3 is CASSTRTDIRNTEAFF. CDR3 DNA sequence: TGTGCCAGCAGCACCAGAACCGACATCCGAAACACTGAAGCTTTCTTT.

This chain connects TRBV9 to TRBJ2-1; 11 positions match TRBD2. Trimming cost V 4 bases and J 5 bases; bases outside gene matches: 11. Germline V gene sequence: CDR1 SGDLS, CDR2 YYNGEE. The CDR3 covers 17 residues. In nucleotides, the CDR3 is TGTGCCAGCAGCCCCTGGTCTAGCGGGGGGACAGACAATGAGCAGTTCTTC. It yields the protein CASSPWSSGGTDNEQFF.

The chain joins TRBV6-4 to TRBJ1-5, with TRBD1 identical over 7 bases. The CDR3 totals 15 residues. Trimming removed 4 bases from V and 1 base from J; junction bases left unmatched: 4. CDR1 and CDR2 from the germline V gene are MRHNA and SNTAGT. DNA for the CDR3: TGTGCCAGCAGTGTAGGGGACAGAAGCAATCAGCCCCAGCATTTT. Protein sequence: CASSVGDRSNQPQHF.

The rearrangement links TRBV7-9 to TRBJ1-1, with a tentative D call TRBD1 (6 bases). The CDR3 extends over 13 amino acids. Per the germline V gene, CDR1 is SEHNR and CDR2 is FQNEAQ (reference sequence). V lost 1 base and J 7 bases, leaving 10 bases between the germline ends. CDR3 in amino acids: CASSLDRALEAFF. CDR3 DNA: TGTGCCAGCAGCTTAGACAGGGCCCTTGAAGCTTTCTTT.

This clone showed up just once. The chain combines TRBV5-1 with TRBJ2-7; D is perhaps TRBD2 (6 bases). Germline V gene data show CDR1 as SGHRS and CDR2 as YFSETQ. This CDR3 is 13 amino acids long. Trimming left V 0 bases short and J 5 bases short, with 9 bases between. The CDR3 loop is CASSLVGGDEQYF. DNA for the CDR3: TGCGCCAGCAGCTTGGTTGGCGGGGACGAGCAGTACTTC.

The genes are TRBV4-1 and TRBJ2-7; D possibly corresponds to TRBD1 (6 bases). CDR3 size: 15 residues. Germline V gene sequence: CDR1 MGHRA, CDR2 YSYEKL. The V gene lost 0 bases and the J gene lost 9 bases, with 18 bases spanning the gap. CDR3 sequence reads: CASSQEDGRGFRQYF. The CDR3 DNA reads as TGCGCCAGCAGCCAAGAAGATGGCAGGGGTTTCCGGCAGTACTTC.

This clone was seen once. V and J are TRBV19 and TRBJ2-7, with 7 positions matching TRBD1. CDR1 and CDR2 from the germline V gene are LNHDA and SQIVND (reference sequence). J gave up 0 bases and V 5 bases, and 4 bases lay outside the gene matches. The CDR3 has 14 residues. The CDR3 coding sequence is TGTGCCAGTAGTCCGACAGGGACCTCCTACGAGCAGTACTTC. The encoded protein is CASSPTGTSYEQYF.

The J gene is TRBJ2-1, the V gene TRBV28; D gene uncertain. The germline V gene has CDR1 MDHEN and CDR2 SYDVKM. The CDR3 spans 12 residues. The V end was cut by 5 bases, the J end by 2 bases, with 4 bases between. The CDR3 region has the DNA TGTGCCAGCAGTGGGCCCTACAATGAGCAGTTCTTC. Its translation is CASSGPYNEQFF. Drawing the rest from reference TRBV28 and TRBJ2-1, the complete variable domain is DVKVTQSSRYLVKRTGEKVFLECVQDMDHENMFWYRQDPGLGLRLIYFSYDVKMKEKGDIPEGYSVSREKKERFSLILESASTNQTSMYLCASSGPYNEQFFGPGTRLTVL.

The chain combines TRBV4-1 with TRBJ1-1; the match to TRBD1 covers 8 bases. The germline V gene has CDR1 MGHRA and CDR2 YSYEKL. The CDR3 covers 14 residues. V shed 2 bases and J 8 bases; nucleotides not matched to a gene: 7. The chain's CDR3 is CASSQSTGGREAFF. The DNA of the CDR3 is TGCGCCAGCAGCCAATCTACAGGGGGACGGGAAGCTTTCTTT.

The chain has TRBV4-1 and TRBJ2-1; 8 bases fit TRBD2. Germline V gene data show CDR1 as MGHRA and CDR2 as YSYEKL. The CDR3 totals 16 residues. V trimming: 2 bases; J trimming: 2 bases; junction bases outside the gene matches: 5. DNA of the CDR3: TGCGCCAGCAGCCAATTCTCGGGGGGGGCCTACAATGAGCAGTTCTTC. It translates to CASSQFSGGAYNEQFF.

The chain links TRBV7-9 to TRBJ1-2, with a tentative D call TRBD1 (6 bases). Germline lookup yields CDR1 SEHNR and CDR2 FQNEAQ (reference sequence). The CDR3 is made up of 13 amino acids. Trimming shortened V by 5 bases and J by 6 bases, and 13 bases separated the two germline ends. The CDR3 DNA sequence: TGTGCCAGCAGCGACGGGACAACCGATGGCTACACCTTC. As protein: CASSDGTTDGYTF.